Listed below are T cell receptor beta chains from one sample, sequenced in a study of cytotoxic CD8 clonotypes in ibrutinib-treated CLL. Produced via immunoSEQ multiplex PCR; TCRdb's table is partial and in-frame only. Among a few hundred thousand clones listed, 80% were seen once. The sequencing here drew on PBMCs, taken before ibrutinib treatment. These receptors came from a human donor with chronic lymphocytic leukemia. Each CDR3 is given with its conserved first and last residue. A D gene is named only where the DNA matches it firmly. A clone size is listed for some rows: how often the clone was seen (once, few, many), or a class if it is expanded.

clone_size: -
v_call: TRBV30
j_call: TRBJ2-5
d_call: -
cdr3_nt: TGTGCCTGGGGGGGGGACAACCAAGAGACCCAGTACTTC
cdr3_aa: CAWGGDNQETQYF

clone_size: -
v_call: TRBV10-3
j_call: TRBJ2-7
d_call: TRBD2
cdr3_nt: TGTGCCAGCGGCGATAGCGGGAGTTCGATCCACGAGCAGTACTTC
cdr3_aa: CASGDSGSSIHEQYF

clone_size: -
v_call: TRBV6-1
j_call: TRBJ1-1
d_call: -
cdr3_nt: TGTGCCAGCAGTCGACAGAGAGAAGCTTTCTTT
cdr3_aa: CASSRQREAFF

clone_size: -
v_call: TRBV5-1
j_call: TRBJ1-1
d_call: -
cdr3_nt: TGCGCCAGCAGCCCACGGGACATGAACACTGAAGCTTTCTTT
cdr3_aa: CASSPRDMNTEAFF

clone_size: -
v_call: TRBV5-1
j_call: TRBJ1-6
d_call: TRBD1
cdr3_nt: TGCGCCAGCAGCAAATCGACAGGGAATTCACCCCTCCACTTT
cdr3_aa: CASSKSTGNSPLHF

clone_size: once
v_call: TRBV27
j_call: TRBJ1-3
d_call: -
cdr3_nt: TGTGCCAGCAGTTTTCGCGGGGGCTCGGCGTCGGGAAACACCATATATTTT
cdr3_aa: CASSFRGGSASGNTIYF

clone_size: -
v_call: TRBV6-5
j_call: TRBJ2-1
d_call: -
cdr3_nt: TGTGCCAGCAGTTACGCCCAGGGAGACTACAATGAGCAGTTCTTC
cdr3_aa: CASSYAQGDYNEQFF

clone_size: -
v_call: TRBV4-2
j_call: TRBJ2-7
d_call: TRBD2
cdr3_nt: TGTGCCAGCAGCCAAGGGCGGGAGTCGGGCTACGAGCAGTACTTC
cdr3_aa: CASSQGRESGYEQYF

clone_size: -
v_call: TRBV13
j_call: TRBJ1-2
d_call: -
cdr3_nt: TGTGCCAGCAGCTTCGTTTCGGACGGACAGGGCTACACCTTC
cdr3_aa: CASSFVSDGQGYTF

clone_size: -
v_call: TRBV2
j_call: TRBJ2-2
d_call: -
cdr3_nt: TGTGCCAGCAGTTTTGGGACTGTTAACACCGGGGAGCTGTTTTTT
cdr3_aa: CASSFGTVNTGELFF

clone_size: -
v_call: TRBV7-9
j_call: TRBJ2-1
d_call: TRBD2
cdr3_nt: TGTGCCAGCGGACTAGCGGGAGGGGGAAATGAGCAGTTCTTC
cdr3_aa: CASGLAGGGNEQFF

clone_size: -
v_call: TRBV7-2
j_call: TRBJ1-3
d_call: TRBD1
cdr3_nt: TGTGCCAGCAGCTTAGGGGGACAGGGGGCTCCTGGAAACACCATATATTTT
cdr3_aa: CASSLGGQGAPGNTIYF

clone_size: few
v_call: TRBV6-5
j_call: TRBJ1-3
d_call: -
cdr3_nt: TGTGCCAGCAGTTCCGGGACAACCTCTGGAAACACCATATATTTT
cdr3_aa: CASSSGTTSGNTIYF

clone_size: -
v_call: TRBV5-1
j_call: TRBJ1-3
d_call: TRBD1
cdr3_nt: TGCGCCAGCAGCTTGGAGGGACAGGGAAGCTCTGGAAACACCATATATTTT
cdr3_aa: CASSLEGQGSSGNTIYF

clone_size: few
v_call: TRBV7-8
j_call: TRBJ2-1
d_call: -
cdr3_nt: TGTGCCAGCACCCCGGATTACACACAGTACAATGAGCAGTTCTTC
cdr3_aa: CASTPDYTQYNEQFF

clone_size: -
v_call: TRBV7-6
j_call: TRBJ2-7
d_call: -
cdr3_nt: TGTGCCAGCAGCCCACAGGGAAACCACTACGAGCAGTACTTC
cdr3_aa: CASSPQGNHYEQYF

clone_size: -
v_call: TRBV2
j_call: TRBJ1-2
d_call: -
cdr3_nt: TGTGCCAGCAGTGAAGGGGTAAACTATGGCTACACCTTC
cdr3_aa: CASSEGVNYGYTF

clone_size: -
v_call: TRBV4-3
j_call: TRBJ2-1
d_call: TRBD2
cdr3_nt: TGCGCCAGCAGCCAAGGATTATTTCGGACTAGCGGGAGTCAAATTACTAATGAGCAGTTCTTC
cdr3_aa: CASSQGLFRTSGSQITNEQFF

clone_size: -
v_call: TRBV29-1
j_call: TRBJ2-4
d_call: -
cdr3_nt: TGCAGCGTTGACGGGGGCAGGTTTGAGGTTCAGTACTTC
cdr3_aa: CSVDGGRFEVQYF

clone_size: -
v_call: TRBV15
j_call: TRBJ2-7
d_call: TRBD2
cdr3_nt: TGTGCCACCAGCAGAGTACGGACTAGCGGTTACGAGCAGTACTTC
cdr3_aa: CATSRVRTSGYEQYF

clone_size: -
v_call: TRBV7-9
j_call: TRBJ2-5
d_call: -
cdr3_nt: TGTGCCAGCAGCTTATCTGGGTACGAGACCCAGTACTTC
cdr3_aa: CASSLSGYETQYF

clone_size: -
v_call: TRBV5-4
j_call: TRBJ2-7
d_call: -
cdr3_nt: TGTGCCAGCAGCCTTGCCTACGAGCAGTACTTC
cdr3_aa: CASSLAYEQYF

clone_size: -
v_call: TRBV7-6
j_call: TRBJ2-7
d_call: -
cdr3_nt: TGTGCCAGCAGCTCGGGACGGAGCTCCTACGAGCAGTACTTC
cdr3_aa: CASSSGRSSYEQYF

clone_size: -
v_call: TRBV15
j_call: TRBJ1-2
d_call: -
cdr3_nt: TGTGCCACCAGCAGACAAAGGACAAGGAACTATGGCTACACCTTC
cdr3_aa: CATSRQRTRNYGYTF

clone_size: -
v_call: TRBV18
j_call: TRBJ2-3
d_call: TRBD1
cdr3_nt: TGTGCCAGCTCACCACTAGTAAGGACAGGGAGCACAGATACGCAGTATTTT
cdr3_aa: CASSPLVRTGSTDTQYF

clone_size: -
v_call: TRBV6-1
j_call: TRBJ2-1
d_call: TRBD2
cdr3_nt: TGTGCCAGCAGTGGGACTAGCAGCTACTACAATGAGCAGTTCTTC
cdr3_aa: CASSGTSSYYNEQFF

clone_size: -
v_call: TRBV29-1
j_call: TRBJ2-7
d_call: TRBD1
cdr3_nt: TGCAGCGTAACAAGGACAGGGAGCCACGAGCAGTACTTC
cdr3_aa: CSVTRTGSHEQYF

clone_size: -
v_call: TRBV15
j_call: TRBJ2-3
d_call: -
cdr3_nt: TGTGCCACCAGCACCCTCACAGATACGCAGTATTTT
cdr3_aa: CATSTLTDTQYF

clone_size: -
v_call: TRBV29-1
j_call: TRBJ2-1
d_call: TRBD2
cdr3_nt: TGCAGCGTCGTCGCCGTCGGGCGGGAGGGTCGTGAGCAGTTCTTC
cdr3_aa: CSVVAVGREGREQFF

clone_size: many
v_call: TRBV6-6
j_call: TRBJ2-5
d_call: -
cdr3_nt: TGTGCCAGCAGTGGACAGTCTGCCCAAGAGACCCAGTACTTC
cdr3_aa: CASSGQSAQETQYF

clone_size: -
v_call: TRBV15
j_call: TRBJ2-5
d_call: -
cdr3_nt: TGTGCCACCAGCGGGTACCGTTTAGGAGGAGAGACCCAGTACTTC
cdr3_aa: CATSGYRLGGETQYF

clone_size: -
v_call: TRBV6-6
j_call: TRBJ2-7
d_call: -
cdr3_nt: TGTGCCAGCAGTTACTCCCGGACGGGAAGCTCCTACGAGCAGTACTTC
cdr3_aa: CASSYSRTGSSYEQYF

clone_size: -
v_call: TRBV5-1
j_call: TRBJ2-5
d_call: -
cdr3_nt: TGCGCCAGCAGCTGGTCCGGGTATGGGGAGACCCAGTACTTC
cdr3_aa: CASSWSGYGETQYF

clone_size: once
v_call: TRBV11-2
j_call: TRBJ1-2
d_call: -
cdr3_nt: TGTGCCAGCAGCTCCAGGACAGACATCTATGGCTACACCTTC
cdr3_aa: CASSSRTDIYGYTF

clone_size: -
v_call: TRBV7-9
j_call: TRBJ2-5
d_call: -
cdr3_nt: TGTGCCAGCAGCTTAGCGGTCCGGGGTCAAGAGACCCAGTACTTC
cdr3_aa: CASSLAVRGQETQYF